Below, 19 T cell receptor beta chains from the same sample are listed, as sequenced in a study of beta chain features in type 1 diabetes. Expressed TCRB transcripts were sequenced after all isolated RNA was converted to cDNA. Repertoires were generated with immunoSEQ multiplex PCR, while TCRdb's copy carries only in-frame clones and drops some. The sample has hundreds of thousands of clones, 11% seen once. Input material: naive CD4+ T cells from blood. Source of these receptors: a woman aged 25 to 39 in good health.

The chain couples TRBV28 to TRBJ2-7; weak D call: TRBD2 (5 bases). Germline CDR1 is MDHEN and CDR2 is SYDVKM. The CDR3 contains 13 residues. The V end was cut by 3 bases, the J end by 2 bases, with 8 bases between. In DNA, the CDR3 is TGTGCCAGCAGTTTGGGTAGCGCCTACGAGCAGTACTTC. Amino acids: CASSLGSAYEQYF.

This clone occurred a few times. The chain is built from TRBV7-2 and TRBJ2-5, with 10 bases lining up with TRBD1. V was clipped by 7 bases and J by 4 bases; unmatched bases: 9. The CDR3 runs 15 residues. CDR1 SGHTA and CDR2 FQGNSA come from the germline V gene. The CDR3 bases are TGTGCCAGCACCCCCACCGGGACAGGGGCAGAGACCCAGTACTTC. It yields the protein CASTPTGTGAETQYF.

This clone was found a few times. In the same sample, other DNA sequences code for this CDR3. The rearrangement uses TRBV19 and TRBJ2-1, with D perhaps matching TRBD1 (6 bases). There are 15 residues in the CDR3. Germline assignment: CDR1 LNHDA and CDR2 SQIVND (reference sequence). Trimming shortened V by 3 bases and J by 1 base, and 10 bases separated the two germline ends. Here the CDR3 DNA reads TGTGCCAGTAGTATTGGGCAGGGGTCCTACAATGAGCAGTTCTTC. It codes for CASSIGQGSYNEQFF.

The rearrangement joins TRBV4-2 to TRBJ2-5; no clear D. Germline V CDR1 and CDR2: LGHNA, YNFKEQ. Trimming cost V 4 bases and J 2 bases, with 11 bases left between them. CDR3 size: 14 residues. CDR3 sequence: CASSLRAKQETQYF. As DNA, the CDR3 is TGTGCCAGCAGCCTACGAGCGAAGCAAGAGACCCAGTACTTC.

In this sample, this clone turned up a few times. The rearrangement joins TRBV30 to TRBJ2-7; a possible D gene is TRBD1 (6 bases). The CDR3 runs 12 residues. Germline V gene lookup returns CDR1 GTSNPN and CDR2 SVGIG (reference sequence). V was shortened by 2 bases and J by 4 bases, with 9 bases between the two germline ends. CDR3 loop: CAWSTGRYEQYF. CDR3 coding DNA: TGTGCCTGGAGTACAGGGCGGTACGAGCAGTACTTC.

This clone was detected only a few times. This chain uses TRBV7-9 with TRBJ2-3; 12 positions agree with TRBD1. Unmatched junction bases numbered 13, after V lost 5 bases and J lost 1 base. This CDR3 spans 19 amino acids. CDR1 SEHNR and CDR2 FQNEAQ come from the germline V gene (reference sequence). The CDR3: CASSRTGTGGAYGTDTQYF. The CDR3 coding sequence is TGTGCCAGCAGCCGCACCGGGACAGGGGGCGCGTATGGCACAGATACGCAGTATTTT.

This sequence joins TRBV19 and TRBJ1-2; a weak D match, TRBD1 (5 bases). The CDR3 loop spans 13 amino acids. The germline V gene encodes CDR1 LNHDA and CDR2 SQIVND (reference sequence). Between the trimmed V and J ends, which lost 7 bases and 4 bases, there was a span of 13 bases. CDR3 DNA sequence: TGTGCCAGTACCGTTGGGGCAGTCTATGGCTACACCTTC. It is translated as CASTVGAVYGYTF.

The table lists this clone with a few counts. Sequence at one end of the junction differs from germline and may be a read error. This chain joins TRBV7-2 and TRBJ2-1, with 10 positions matching TRBD2. The CDR3 covers 13 residues. Germline-derived CDR1 and CDR2 are SGHTA and FQGNSA. The CDR3 here is CATGASGRNEQFF. The CDR3 coding sequence is TGCGCTACGGGGGCTAGCGGGAGAAACGAGCAGTTCTTC.

The chain couples TRBV28 to TRBJ1-2; 7 bases match TRBD1. V was clipped by 7 bases and J by 4 bases; unmatched bases: 9. The length of the CDR3 is 14 residues. Germline CDR1 reads MDHEN; CDR2 reads SYDVKM. The CDR3 protein is CASTEDRPLYGYTF. The CDR3 coding sequence is TGTGCCAGCACTGAGGACAGGCCACTCTATGGCTACACCTTC.

The rearrangement joins TRBV14 to TRBJ2-3, with 7 bases that match TRBD2. J was trimmed by 1 base and V by 8 bases; bases with no gene match: 6. This CDR3 has 14 amino acids. In germline, CDR1 is SGHDN, CDR2 FVKESK. The CDR3 DNA follows: TGTGCCAGCGGCCCCAGCGGGGGCACAGATACGCAGTATTTT. Its translation: CASGPSGGTDTQYF.

This clone was recorded a few times. This chain connects TRBV4-3 to TRBJ2-5; D is uncertain. The CDR3 runs to 13 residues. The ends were cut back, 0 bases at V and 6 bases at J, with 8 bases in the middle. In germline, CDR1 is LGHNA, CDR2 YSLEER. The CDR3 loop reads CASSQDLKKTQYF. CDR3 DNA sequence: TGCGCCAGCAGCCAAGATCTTAAAAAGACCCAGTACTTC.

The gene calls are TRBV29-1 and TRBJ1-1; the D gene is possibly TRBD1 (5 bases). This CDR3 is 14 amino acids long. Germline loops: CDR1 SQVTM, CDR2 ANQGSEA. Trimming removed 7 bases from V and 1 base from J, with 16 bases in between. Here the CDR3 DNA reads TGCAGCGCCCTCAAACCCGGACAGAACACTGAAGCTTTCTTT. The encoded protein is CSALKPGQNTEAFF.

The chain is built from TRBV11-2 and TRBJ2-1; D remains unclear. Per the germline V gene, CDR1 is SGHAT and CDR2 is FQNNGV. The V end was cut by 1 base, the J end by 0 bases, with 7 bases between. The CDR3 contains 15 residues. The DNA for the CDR3 is TGTGCCAGCAGCTTAGGTAGAACCTCCTACAATGAGCAGTTCTTC. Amino acids: CASSLGRTSYNEQFF.

The chain combines TRBV19 with TRBJ2-5; D call uncertain. V lost 2 bases and J 3 bases, leaving 4 bases between the germline ends. Germline CDR1 and CDR2: LNHDA and SQIVND (reference sequence). This CDR3 has 12 amino acids. In DNA form, the CDR3 reads TGTGCCAGTAGTATACAGGAAGAGACCCAGTACTTC. It specifies CASSIQEETQYF.

This clone was detected only a few times. The rearrangement links TRBV5-6 to TRBJ2-1; 9 bases line up with TRBD1. The V segment lost 4 bases and the J segment 14 bases; nucleotides outside the gene matches: 13. This CDR3 is built from 14 residues. Germline V gene lookup returns CDR1 SGHDT and CDR2 YYEEEE. The CDR3 bases are TGTGCCAGCAGCACCACAGGGGGCCCTTTACGGGAGTTCTTC. Translated: CASSTTGGPLREFF.

V usage is TRBV4-3 and J usage is TRBJ1-2, with a tentative D call TRBD1 (6 bases). CDR3 length equals 14 residues. Per the germline V gene, CDR1 is LGHNA and CDR2 is YSLEER. V shed 0 bases and J shed 7 bases, with 12 bases lying between them. DNA of the CDR3: TGCGCCAGCAGCCAAGATGGCAGGGGCAGTGGCTACACCTTC. This codes for CASSQDGRGSGYTF.

A few counts support this clone. The chain joins TRBV25-1 to TRBJ1-4; 9 bases align to TRBD1. V dropped 6 bases and J dropped 8; count of bases not matched to a gene: 10. The V gene's germline CDR1 is MGHDK and CDR2 SYGVNS. CDR3 size: 15 residues. CDR3 bases: TGTGCCAGCAGCCCCCTCGGGACAGGGCGAGAAAAACTGTTTTTT. It specifies CASSPLGTGREKLFF.

Only a few counts were recorded for this clone. The chain couples TRBV2 to TRBJ1-2; no firm D call. V lost 5 bases and J lost 7, with 11 bases in between. Germline V gene sequence: CDR1 SNHLY, CDR2 FYNNEI. The CDR3 runs 12 residues. CDR3 in DNA: TGTGCCAGCAGTTTCTACCCTACTGGCTACACCTTC. Protein sequence: CASSFYPTGYTF.

This chain links TRBV19 with TRBJ2-6; TRBD1 agrees at 7 bases. The CDR3 length is 17 residues. The junction had 12 bases not matched to a gene; V was cut back by 8 bases and J by 2 bases. Germline V gene lookup returns CDR1 LNHDA and CDR2 SQIVND (reference sequence). The CDR3 DNA sequence: TGTGCCAGTGGGGGCGACAGGGATGACCCTGGGGCCAACGTCCTGACTTTC. Translation gives CASGGDRDDPGANVLTF.